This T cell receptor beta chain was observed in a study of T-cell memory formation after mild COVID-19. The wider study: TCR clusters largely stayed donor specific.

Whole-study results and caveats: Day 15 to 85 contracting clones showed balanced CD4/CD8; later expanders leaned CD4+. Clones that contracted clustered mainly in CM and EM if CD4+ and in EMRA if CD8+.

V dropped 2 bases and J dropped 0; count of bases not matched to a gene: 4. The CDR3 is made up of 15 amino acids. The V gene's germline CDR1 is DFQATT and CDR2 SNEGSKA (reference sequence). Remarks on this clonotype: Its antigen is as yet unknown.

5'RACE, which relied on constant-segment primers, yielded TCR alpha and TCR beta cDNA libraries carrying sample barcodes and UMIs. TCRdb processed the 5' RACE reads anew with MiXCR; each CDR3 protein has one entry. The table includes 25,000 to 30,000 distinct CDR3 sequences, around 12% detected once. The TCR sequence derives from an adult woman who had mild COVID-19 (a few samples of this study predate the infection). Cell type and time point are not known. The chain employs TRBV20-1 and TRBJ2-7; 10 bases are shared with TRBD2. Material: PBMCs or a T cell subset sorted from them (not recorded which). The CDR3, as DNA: TGCAGTGCTAGATCACTAGCGGGGAACTCCTACGAGCAGTACTTC. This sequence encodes CSARSLAGNSYEQYF.